The T cell receptor beta chain described here comes from a study of CD8+ T cells in alopecia areata. Regarding the study as a whole: The study found that many expanded lesional clones persisted in scalp and blood during tofacitinib.

As regards this clone: Its antigen remains unidentified.

Sequencing used cDNA as its template, made by extracting RNA and reverse transcribing it. Profiling relied on immunoSEQ multiplex PCR, and the TCRdb table lists in-frame clones only, not all of them. The repertoire holds 190,000 or so clones, with around three fifths as singletons. Losses at the gene ends were 1 base for V and 8 bases for J; bases not matched to a gene: 6. Germline loops: CDR1 MGHRA, CDR2 YSYEKL. The CDR3 extends over 15 amino acids. Treatment described: oral pan-JAK inhibitor, 5-10 mg twice daily. PBMCs, the starting material, were the source of sorted CD4+ and CD8+ T cells. Source: CD8+ T cells sorted from blood, taken at week 24, from a patient treated with tofacitinib. The clonotype comes from a human donor with alopecia areata. The chain links TRBV4-1 to TRBJ2-1; TRBD1 matches at 9 bases. This CDR3 is CASSQGYTGGYEQFF. CDR3 sequence (DNA): TGCGCCAGCAGCCAAGGGTACACAGGGGGCTATGAGCAGTTCTTC.